These 12 T cell receptor beta chains were sequenced from one sample in a study of radiotherapy plus CTLA-4 blockade in lung cancer. Repertoires were generated with immunoSEQ multiplex PCR, while TCRdb's copy carries only in-frame clones and drops some. Here the sample spans some 110,000 clones, about 83% being singletons. Here the sequenced sample was peripheral blood, taken from a patient treated with radiotherapy plus ipilimumab. The source is a human donor with non-small cell lung cancer who had a partial response to radiotherapy plus ipilimumab.

This chain links TRBV7-2 with TRBJ2-4, with TRBD1 matching over 10 bases. J was trimmed by 8 bases and V by 5 bases; bases with no gene match: 12. The germline CDR1 and CDR2 sequences are SGHTA and FQGNSA. This CDR3 spans 16 amino acids. This chain's CDR3 is CASSGGQGKSMDIQYF. For the CDR3, the DNA is TGTGCCAGCAGCGGGGGACAGGGGAAGTCAATGGACATTCAGTACTTC.

This clone has only a few counts. This rearrangement joins TRBV19 to TRBJ1-1; 9 nucleotides line up with TRBD1. V was pared by 3 bases and J by 5 bases, with 10 bases of the junction left unmatched. From germline, CDR1 is LNHDA and CDR2 SQIVND (reference sequence). This CDR3 contains 16 residues. CDR3 nucleotide sequence: TGTGCCAGTAGTATCGATTTGGGGACAGGGTGGACTGAAGCTTTCTTT. It translates to CASSIDLGTGWTEAFF.

The rearrangement links TRBV4-2 to TRBJ1-2; D is possibly TRBD1 (6 bases). The germline CDR1 and CDR2 sequences are LGHNA and YNFKEQ. Deletions cut 4 bases from V and 2 bases from J, with 14 bases between. This CDR3 contains 15 residues. CDR3 sequence (DNA): TGTGCCAGCAGCCCAACTTCAACAGGGAACTATGGCTACACCTTC. Encoded protein: CASSPTSTGNYGYTF.

The V and J genes are TRBV5-4 and TRBJ1-1; 9 bases align to TRBD1. V gave up 3 bases and J gave up 5 bases; unmatched junction bases: 5. Germline V lookup: CDR1 SGHNT, CDR2 YYREEE (reference sequence). The CDR3 has 14 amino acids. CDR3 in amino acids: CASSYYRGQTEAFF. CDR3 bases: TGTGCCAGCAGCTATTACAGGGGGCAAACTGAAGCTTTCTTT.

V gene TRBV28 combines with J gene TRBJ2-2; TRBD2 matches 10 bases. The length of the CDR3 is 17 residues. The germline V gene has CDR1 MDHEN and CDR2 SYDVKM. Trimming at V came to 6 bases and at J to 5 bases, leaving 12 bases not matched to a gene. The CDR3 DNA reads TGTGCCAGCAGCTATCACGGACTAGCGGATAGGACCGGGGAGCTGTTTTTT. Its translation is CASSYHGLADRTGELFF.

The J gene is TRBJ2-2, the V gene TRBV19; TRBD1 matches 7 bases. Germline V CDR1 and CDR2: LNHDA, SQIVND (reference sequence). This CDR3 has 15 amino acids. J lost 2 bases, V lost 6 bases, and 6 bases had no gene match. CDR3 amino acids: CASRPRQGNTGELFF. The CDR3 nucleotides are TGTGCCAGTAGACCTCGACAGGGTAACACCGGGGAGCTGTTTTTT.

This clone was recorded only once. The gene calls are TRBV6-5 and TRBJ2-6, with D maybe TRBD2 (5 bases). V was trimmed by 6 bases and J by 0 bases, leaving 9 bases between them. The CDR3 consists of 15 residues. Germline CDR1 is MNHEY and CDR2 is SVGAGI. CDR3 nucleotide sequence: TGTGCCAGCAGCAAAGGGAGCTCTGGGGCCAACGTCCTGACTTTC. Amino acids: CASSKGSSGANVLTF.

The V gene is TRBV30, the J gene TRBJ2-1; possibly TRBD2 for D (6 bases). The CDR3 runs to 15 residues. Trimming took 1 base from V and 5 from J, leaving 15 bases between them. Per germline, CDR1 GTSNPN and CDR2 SVGIG (reference sequence). The CDR3 reads CAWSGRGGSNNEQFF. The CDR3 nucleotides read TGTGCCTGGAGTGGAAGGGGAGGTTCCAACAATGAGCAGTTCTTC.

The rearrangement uses TRBV5-4 and TRBJ2-2; 7 bases agree with TRBD1. Germline loops: CDR1 SGHNT, CDR2 YYREEE (reference sequence). The V segment lost 3 bases and the J segment 4 bases; nucleotides outside the gene matches: 9. The CDR3 is 16 amino acids. The CDR3, as DNA: TGTGCCAGCAGCTCTCCCACAGGGGTGTTCACCGGGGAGCTGTTTTTT. Its protein product is CASSSPTGVFTGELFF.

The chain links TRBV5-1 to TRBJ2-5; D is ambiguous. Deletions cut 4 bases from V and 5 bases from J, with 9 bases between. This CDR3 has 12 amino acids. The germline V gene has CDR1 SGHRS and CDR2 YFSETQ. The CDR3 loop is CASSIVRETQYF. The CDR3 region has the DNA TGCGCCAGCAGCATCGTTCGGGAGACCCAGTACTTC. Looking up the rest from reference TRBV5-1 and TRBJ2-5 gives the full variable domain: KAGVTQTPRYLIKTRGQQVTLSCSPISGHRSVSWYQQTPGQGLQFLFEYFSETQRNKGNFPGRFSGRQFSNSRSEMNVSTLELGDSALYLCASSIVRETQYFGPGTRLLVL.

J is TRBJ2-3 and V is TRBV29-1; 11 positions agree with TRBD1. The germline CDR1 and CDR2 sequences are SQVTM and ANQGSEA. The CDR3 extends over 16 amino acids. The V segment lost 8 bases and the J segment 4 bases; nucleotides outside the gene matches: 14. DNA of the CDR3: TGCAGCATTTTACCGGGACAGGGGGTGAGCGCAGATACGCAGTATTTT. It yields the protein CSILPGQGVSADTQYF.

The J gene is TRBJ2-2, the V gene TRBV2, with D perhaps matching TRBD2 (5 bases). CDR1 is SNHLY and CDR2 is FYNNEI in the germline V gene. Trimming removed 6 bases at V and 4 bases at J, with 6 bases between. CDR3 length: 12 amino acids. CDR3 protein: CASSEGTGELFF. CDR3 sequence (DNA): TGTGCCAGCAGCGAGGGCACCGGGGAGCTGTTTTTT. Supplemented by reference TRBV2 and TRBJ2-2, the full variable domain reads EPEVTQTPSHQVTQMGQEVILRCVPISNHLYFYWYRQILGQKVEFLVSFYNNEISEKSEIFDDQFSVERPDGSNFTLKIRSTKLEDSAMYFCASSEGTGELFFGEGSRLTVL.